Sequencing of this T cell receptor (beta chain) was carried out in a study of OX40 agonist ivuxolimab in advanced cancers. The study in broad terms: Ivuxolimab was an agonistic, fully human IgG2 monoclonal antibody directed against OX40 (CD134), a costimulatory receptor. Intravenous ivuxolimab was administered to patients every 2 weeks at six dose levels: 0.01, 0.1, 0.3, 1.5, 3 and 10 mg/kg. Of the approximately 50 dose-escalation patients, hepatocellular carcinoma was present in 19, melanoma in some 15, renal cell carcinoma in 9 and head and neck cancer in 9. A male proportion of 70% to 90% and a mean age of approximately 60 years, ranging from roughly 23 to 79, were recorded for the dose-escalation cohort. Prior anti-PD-1, anti-PD-L1 or anti-CTLA-4 therapy was permitted, and checkpoint inhibitors had been received by roughly two fifths of dose-escalation patients. Partial responses occurred in three dose-escalation patients: two with cutaneous melanoma and one with hepatocellular carcinoma. Peripheral TCRbeta sequencing was intended to test whether TCR sequence diversity was altered and clonal T-cell expansion was caused by ivuxolimab. The paper covers the monotherapy dose-escalation part of the phase I ivuxolimab trial, which included N ≈ 50 patients. Broad study findings and their caveats: At doses of 0.1 to 3.0 mg/kg, clonal expansion of both CD4+ and CD8+ T cells in blood was seen between baseline and week 6. On average, CD8+ T cells showed more expanded clones than CD4+ T cells after ivuxolimab. Low levels of normalized T-cell clonal expansion were also seen in some nonresponding patients. Partial responders in the 0.1-3.0 mg/kg groups had among the lowest normalized peripheral clonal expansion, especially among CD8+ T cells. Which antigens the clonally expanded peripheral T cells were specific for was not determined.

For sequencing of the TCRbeta CDR3 region, genomic DNA was extracted from the sorted cells. TCRbeta CDR3 regions were sequenced using the immunoSEQ Assay. TCRdb re-hosts the immuneACCESS table, in-frame sequences only. Its copies lack some clones; in the studies checked, an unresolved V gene accounts for under half of them, and the cause for the rest is not known. Present in this sample are about 51,000 clones, about 90% of which were seen just once. The ten biggest clones cover roughly 3.5% of the sample. The CDR3 holds 14 amino acids from the cysteine to the phenylalanine. The CDR3 DNA has 42 bases and is translated from base 1. The germline V gene gives CDR1 as MNHEY and CDR2 as SVGAGI. V gives up 7 bases and J gives up 4 bases, and the segment between their germline ends measures 16 bases. To note about this clone: Its recognized antigen is unknown. Base-call qualities are not available, and no considerably larger clone is one nucleotide away.

The trial excluded patients who had a history of autoimmune disease or who were on systemic immunosuppression. In every dose cohort, peripheral blood was drawn for TCR sequencing at baseline, cycle 4 day 1, and cycle 7 day 1. The samples were drawn from a first-in-human, open-label, multicenter phase I dose-escalation trial of ivuxolimab. Adults with locally advanced or metastatic melanoma, renal cell, hepatocellular, or head and neck squamous cell carcinoma were enrolled in the trial. Before TCR sequencing, CD4+ and CD8+ T cells were separately sorted from peripheral blood. The origin of this receptor is an adult with an advanced solid tumor such as melanoma, head and neck, liver or kidney cancer. Specimen: CD4+ or CD8+ T cells sorted from blood, collected in a trial of the OX40 agonist ivuxolimab. This chain is built from TRBV6-5 and TRBJ1-2, with the identity of the D gene unclear. The CDR3 loop reads CASTSPGKVYGYTF. The DNA reads as follows: TGTGCCAGCACCTCTCCGGGTAAAGTCTATGGCTACACCTTC.